The text below deals with one TCR beta chain. cDNA came from roughly 0.5 to 1 ug RNA primed by random hexamers. In TCRdb, the immunoSEQ multiplex PCR reads were re-called with MiXCR into one record per CDR3 protein. The sample consists of 400,000 or so distinct CDR3 sequences, 85% of them appearing once. These data are taken from a study of CD8 T cells in Susac syndrome. Germline V CDR1 and CDR2: SGHRS, YFSETQ. The length of the CDR3 is 15 residues. The junction had 9 bases not matched to a gene; V was cut back by 7 bases and J by 6 bases. The sequence was obtained from a human donor with multiple sclerosis. Sequencing was performed on CD8+ T cells from PBMCs. The rearrangement links TRBV5-1 to TRBJ2-3; 12 nucleotides line up with TRBD2. CDR3 sequence (DNA): TGCGCCAGCGTGGGACTAGCGGGTCATATGGATACGCAGTATTTT. Amino acids: CASVGLAGHMDTQYF.